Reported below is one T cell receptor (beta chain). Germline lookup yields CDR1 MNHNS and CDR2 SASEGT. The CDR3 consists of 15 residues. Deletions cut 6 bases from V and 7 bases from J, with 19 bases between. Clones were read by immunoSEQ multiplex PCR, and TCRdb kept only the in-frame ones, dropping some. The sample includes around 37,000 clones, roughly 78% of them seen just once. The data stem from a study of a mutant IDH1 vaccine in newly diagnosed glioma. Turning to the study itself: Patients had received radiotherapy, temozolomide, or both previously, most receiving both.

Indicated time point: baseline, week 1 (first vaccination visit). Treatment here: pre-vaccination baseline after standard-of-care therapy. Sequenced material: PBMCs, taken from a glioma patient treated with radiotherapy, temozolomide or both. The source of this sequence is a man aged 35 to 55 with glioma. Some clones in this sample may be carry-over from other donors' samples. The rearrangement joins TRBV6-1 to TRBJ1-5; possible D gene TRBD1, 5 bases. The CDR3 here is CASRAGLQGGQPQHF. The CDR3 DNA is TGTGCCAGCAGGGCGGGACTCCAAGGCGGGCAGCCCCAGCATTTT.